The sequence of this TCR beta chain was determined in a study of beta chain features in type 1 diabetes. Reverse transcribing all isolated RNA meant expressed TCRB transcripts were sequenced. Clones were sequenced by immunoSEQ multiplex PCR, and TCRdb holds only the in-frame ones, with some missing. Of roughly 350,000 clones in the sample, approximately 10% are singletons; the top ten hold roughly 0.014%. A few counts support this clone. Trimming removed 4 bases from V and 5 bases from J; junction bases left unmatched: 10. This CDR3 contains 15 residues. CDR1 is SGHDT, CDR2 YYEEEE, per germline. The chain recombines TRBV5-6 with TRBJ2-5; 8 nucleotides agree with TRBD2. The sample consisted of naive CD4+ T cells from blood. The sequence came from a woman between 25 and 40 years old in good health. CDR3 sequence (DNA): TGTGCCAGCAGCAGGGGACAACGGGAGGGGGAGACCCAGTACTTC. It encodes CASSRGQREGETQYF.